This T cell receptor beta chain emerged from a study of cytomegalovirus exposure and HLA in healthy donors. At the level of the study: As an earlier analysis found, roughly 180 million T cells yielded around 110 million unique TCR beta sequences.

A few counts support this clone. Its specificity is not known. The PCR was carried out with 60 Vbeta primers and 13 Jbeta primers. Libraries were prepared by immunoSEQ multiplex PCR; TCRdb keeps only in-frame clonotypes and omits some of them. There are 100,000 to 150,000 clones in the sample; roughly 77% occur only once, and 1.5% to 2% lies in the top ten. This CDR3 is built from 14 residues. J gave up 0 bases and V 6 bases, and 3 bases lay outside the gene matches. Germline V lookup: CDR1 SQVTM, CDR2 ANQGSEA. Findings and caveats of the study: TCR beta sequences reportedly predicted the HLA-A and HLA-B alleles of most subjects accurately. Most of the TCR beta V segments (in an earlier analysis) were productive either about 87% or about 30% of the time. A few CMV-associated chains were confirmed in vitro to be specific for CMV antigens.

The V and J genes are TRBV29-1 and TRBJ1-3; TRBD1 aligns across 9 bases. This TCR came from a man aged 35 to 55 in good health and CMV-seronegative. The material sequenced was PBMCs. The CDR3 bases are TGCAGCGTGACAGGGGGATCCTCTGGAAACACCATATATTTT. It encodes CSVTGGSSGNTIYF.